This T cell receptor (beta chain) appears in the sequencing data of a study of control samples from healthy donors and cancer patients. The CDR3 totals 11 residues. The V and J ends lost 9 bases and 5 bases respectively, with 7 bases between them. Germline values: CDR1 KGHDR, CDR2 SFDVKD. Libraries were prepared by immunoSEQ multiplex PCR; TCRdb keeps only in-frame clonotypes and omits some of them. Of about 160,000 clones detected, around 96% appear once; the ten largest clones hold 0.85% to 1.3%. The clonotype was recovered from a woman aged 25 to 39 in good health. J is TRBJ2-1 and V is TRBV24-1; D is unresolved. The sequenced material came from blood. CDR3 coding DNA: TGTGCCACCGCCCTAGACAATGAGCAGTTCTTC. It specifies CATALDNEQFF.